A selection of T cell receptor beta chains follows, all from one sample in a study of blood T cell repertoires in COVID-19. Generated by immunoSEQ multiplex PCR, the TCRdb table keeps only in-frame clones and is missing some. The table has around 200,000 clones, just under 90% seen once. The specimen sequenced was peripheral blood. These receptors all stem from a woman under 30 who had recovered from COVID-19. Both conserved end residues are part of each CDR3. A D gene is named only where the DNA matches it firmly. Clone size is given for some rows only: seen once, a few or many times, or a class if the clone is expanded.

>.|.|TRBV5-1|TRBJ2-1
TGCGCCAGCAGCTTGTACGTCGGGATCTCCTACAATGAGCAGTTCTTC
CASSLYVGISYNEQFF
>TRBD1|once|TRBV27|TRBJ1-4
TGTGCCAGCAGTTCGGGACAGTCAAATGAAAAACTGTTTTTT
CASSSGQSNEKLFF
>TRBD2|.|TRBV5-8|TRBJ2-5
TGTGCCAGCAGCACCGGGACTAGTGGGGTCGAGACCCAGTACTTC
CASSTGTSGVETQYF
>TRBD1|.|TRBV6-1|TRBJ1-6
TGTGCCAGCAGTGTCTCCGGGACAGGGGGCTTTCGGTCACCCCTCCACTTT
CASSVSGTGGFRSPLHF
>.|medium-sized|TRBV7-9|TRBJ1-5
TGTGCCAGCAGCTTAGATTATGAGCCCCAGCATTTT
CASSLDYEPQHF
>.|many|TRBV7-2|TRBJ1-6
TGTGCCAGCAGCTTATTGGAGACAGTGAATAATTCACCCCTCCACTTT
CASSLLETVNNSPLHF
>TRBD1|.|TRBV29-1|TRBJ1-1
TGCAGCGTTGAACGACAGGGGGGAACTGAAGCTTTCTTT
CSVERQGGTEAFF
>.|.|TRBV7-3|TRBJ2-5
TGTGCCAGCAGCCGCGGGACCGATAGGACCCAGTACTTC
CASSRGTDRTQYF
>.|.|TRBV7-9|TRBJ2-1
TGTGCCAGCAGCTTAGAACAGCGGATCGATGAGCAGTTCTTC
CASSLEQRIDEQFF
>TRBD1|.|TRBV4-2|TRBJ2-1
TGTGCCAGCAGCCAAGATATGGGACAGGGGGGGAATGAGCAGTTCTTC
CASSQDMGQGGNEQFF
>TRBD2|.|TRBV18|TRBJ2-3
TGTGCCAGCTCACCCCCCTCCGGACTAGCGGCCACAGATACGCAGTATTTT
CASSPPSGLAATDTQYF
>TRBD1|.|TRBV9|TRBJ2-7
TGTGCCAGCAGCGTATCGACAGGGGCGGACTACGAGCAGTACTTC
CASSVSTGADYEQYF
>.|.|TRBV19|TRBJ1-1
TGTGCCAGTAGTCAGCGATCTAGAAACCCTGAAGCTTTCTTT
CASSQRSRNPEAFF
>.|.|TRBV19|TRBJ2-2
TGTGCCAGTAGTACCGCCGGGGAGCTGTTTTTT
CASSTAGELFF
>TRBD2|.|TRBV4-3|TRBJ2-1
TGCGCCAGCAGCCACTCGACTAGCGACCCTAACTACAATGAGCAGTTCTTC
CASSHSTSDPNYNEQFF
>.|.|TRBV19|TRBJ2-7
TGTGCCAGTAGTATAGACCTCTCCTACGAGCAGTACTTC
CASSIDLSYEQYF
>.|.|TRBV19|TRBJ1-2
TGTGCCAGTAGTATCCCTGACACCTCGCGAGATGGCTACACCTTC
CASSIPDTSRDGYTF